The rows below give T cell receptor beta chains drawn from one sample of a study of post-analysis software for immune sequencing data. TCRdb used MiXCR to reprocess the PCR reads, holding one entry per CDR3 protein. The sample records fewer than 600,000 distinct CDR3 sequences, nearly 45% being singletons. The specimen was blood. These receptors were obtained from a girl aged 5 to 17 with multiple sclerosis. CDR3s include the opening cysteine and the closing phenylalanine or tryptophan. The D gene is left open where the match is weak. Size is stated for part of the rows, as once, few or many counts, or as a class when the clone is expanded.

>TRBJ2-1|.|TRBV28|.
CASSSSPMHSEQFF
TGTGCCAGCAGTTCCAGCCCCATGCATTCTGAGCAGTTCTTC
>TRBJ2-1|.|TRBV7-8|.
CASTLTHQTSYEQFF
TGTGCCAGCACCTTAACACACCAAACCTCCTACGAGCAGTTCTTC
>TRBJ2-3|.|TRBV4-1|.
CASHKTSAHLTDTQYF
TGCGCCAGCCACAAGACAAGCGCTCATCTTACAGATACGCAGTATTTT
>TRBJ2-1|TRBD2|TRBV7-7|once
CASSLGGLAGESYNEQFF
TGTGCTAGCAGCTTAGGGGGACTAGCGGGAGAAAGTTACAATGAGCAGTTCTTC
>TRBJ2-3|TRBD2|TRBV9|once
CASSYGTSSTDTQYF
TGTGCCAGCAGCTACGGGACTAGCAGCACAGATACGCAGTATTTT
>TRBJ2-1|.|TRBV4-1|few
CASSQGSLLADYNEQFF
TGCGCCAGCAGCCAAGGCTCTCTTTTAGCGGACTACAATGAGCAGTTCTTC
>TRBJ1-5|.|TRBV28|.
CVSSFFTRNQPQHF
TGTGTCAGCAGTTTTTTTACACGCAATCAGCCCCAGCATTTT
>TRBJ2-6|.|TRBV7-2|.
CASSLANGANVLTF
TGTGCCAGCAGCTTAGCGAACGGGGCCAACGTCCTGACTTTC
>TRBJ1-2|.|TRBV9|.
CASSVALGGAAGYTF
TGTGCCAGCAGCGTAGCTCTCGGGGGCGCGGCAGGCTACACCTTC
>TRBJ2-7|.|TRBV2|.
CASSGTYDYEQYF
TGTGCCAGCAGTGGGACGTATGATTACGAGCAGTACTTC
>TRBJ2-1|.|TRBV7-2|few
CASSLLGKGNEQFF
TGTGCCAGCAGCTTACTAGGGAAGGGCAATGAGCAGTTCTTC
>TRBJ2-7|TRBD2|TRBV7-9|few
CASSRWDGTSGYEQYF
TGTGCCAGCAGCCGTTGGGACGGGACTAGCGGCTACGAGCAGTACTTC
>TRBJ2-2|TRBD2|TRBV10-3|.
CATGLAGKNTGELFF
TGTGCCACGGGACTAGCGGGCAAAAACACCGGGGAGCTGTTTTTT
>TRBJ1-5|.|TRBV20-1|.
CSARVGFNQPQHF
TGCAGTGCTAGAGTAGGATTCAATCAGCCCCAGCATTTT
>TRBJ2-2|TRBD1|TRBV20-1|.
CSADGQGTTGELFF
TGCAGTGCAGACGGACAGGGGACCACCGGGGAGCTGTTTTTT
>TRBJ2-4|.|TRBV20-1|.
CSARDGDGTDSYNEQYF
TGCAGTGCTAGAGACGGTGATGGGACGGATTCCTACAATGAGCAGTACTTC
>TRBJ2-1|.|TRBV3-1|.
CASSPDLANEQFF
TGTGCCAGCAGCCCTGACCTTGCCAATGAGCAGTTCTTC
>TRBJ2-3|TRBD2|TRBV11-1|.
CASSFSSGTVTDTQYF
TGTGCCAGCAGCTTCTCTAGCGGGACTGTCACAGATACGCAGTATTTT
>TRBJ1-2|.|TRBV20-1|.
CSALPIGVGIYGYTF
TGCAGTGCCCTCCCGATTGGGGTGGGAATCTATGGCTACACCTTC
>TRBJ2-7|.|TRBV6-1|.
CASSDSGRAVYEQYF
TGTGCCAGCAGTGACTCGGGGCGAGCGGTCTACGAGCAGTACTTC
>TRBJ2-1|.|TRBV7-3|few
CASSLKGGLNNEQFF
TGTGCCAGCAGCTTAAAGGGCGGACTCAACAATGAGCAGTTCTTC
>TRBJ1-4|TRBD1|TRBV28|once
CASVGTGGDEKLFF
TGTGCCAGCGTAGGGACAGGGGGCGATGAAAAACTGTTTTTT
>TRBJ1-2|TRBD1|TRBV7-2|.
CASSSKGQGAGGYTF
TGTGCCAGCAGCTCAAAGGGACAGGGGGCAGGTGGCTACACCTTC
>TRBJ1-5|.|TRBV7-2|.
CASSSDPAPDQPQHF
TGTGCCAGCAGCTCCGACCCAGCCCCGGATCAGCCCCAGCATTTT
>TRBJ2-1|.|TRBV29-1|.
CSVRQGPSYYNEQFF
TGCAGCGTTAGGCAGGGGCCTTCTTACTACAATGAGCAGTTCTTC
>TRBJ2-7|.|TRBV24-1|.
CATSDSPTDEQYF
TGTGCCACCAGTGATTCCCCAACGGACGAGCAGTACTTC
>TRBJ2-7|TRBD2|TRBV12-3/TRBV12-4|few
CASSPRLAGAGEQYF
TGTGCCAGCAGTCCGCGACTAGCGGGGGCTGGAGAGCAGTACTTC
>TRBJ2-5|.|TRBV6-2/TRBV6-3|.
CASSSSAGMQTQYF
TGTGCCAGCAGTTCCTCTGCGGGAATGCAGACCCAGTACTTC
>TRBJ2-1|TRBD2|TRBV5-1|.
CASSLAYSGRTNEQFF
TGCGCCAGCAGCTTGGCCTATAGCGGGAGGACCAATGAGCAGTTCTTC
>TRBJ2-1|TRBD1|TRBV27|few
CASTRTGGPYNEQFF
TGTGCCAGCACTAGGACAGGGGGCCCCTACAATGAGCAGTTCTTC
>TRBJ1-2|.|TRBV4-3|.
CASSQDLVGVTANYGYTF
TGCGCCAGCAGCCAAGATCTGGTAGGGGTTACAGCTAACTATGGCTACACCTTC
>TRBJ2-1|TRBD1|TRBV24-1|few
CATSDPIPGQGANEQFF
TGTGCCACCAGTGACCCAATTCCGGGACAGGGGGCGAATGAGCAGTTCTTC
>TRBJ2-7|TRBD2|TRBV27|.
CASSTTSGRYEQYF
TGTGCCAGCAGTACGACTAGCGGGAGATACGAGCAGTACTTC
>TRBJ2-3|TRBD1|TRBV4-1|few
CASSQVGRDRGTDTQYF
TGCGCCAGCAGCCAAGTGGGACGAGACAGGGGAACAGATACGCAGTATTTT
>TRBJ1-2|.|TRBV7-2|.
CASSFAGDVGYTF
TGTGCCAGCAGCTTCGCAGGGGACGTTGGCTACACCTTC
>TRBJ2-3|TRBD2|TRBV20-1|few
CSARARAGWGDTQYF
TGCAGTGCTAGAGCCCGAGCGGGATGGGGGGATACGCAGTATTTT
>TRBJ2-3|TRBD2|TRBV7-3|.
CASTVAGVNTDTQYF
TGTGCCAGCACCGTAGCGGGAGTGAATACAGATACGCAGTATTTT
>TRBJ2-1|.|TRBV20-1|few
CSATTVYSSYNEQFF
TGCAGTGCAACGACAGTGTACAGCTCCTACAATGAGCAGTTCTTC
>TRBJ2-5|.|TRBV14|.
CASSPSTQETQYF
TGTGCCAGCAGCCCAAGCACACAAGAGACCCAGTACTTC
>TRBJ2-1|TRBD2|TRBV4-1|.
CASSQSASGYNEQFF
TGCGCCAGCAGCCAATCGGCTAGCGGCTACAATGAGCAGTTCTTC
>TRBJ2-5|.|TRBV7-2|.
CASSLGSVPTTQYF
TGTGCCAGCAGCTTAGGGTCGGTTCCGACCACCCAGTACTTC
>TRBJ1-4|TRBD1|TRBV28|.
CASSPLERGLEKLFF
TGTGCCAGCAGCCCCCTTGAGAGGGGGCTTGAAAAACTGTTTTTT
>TRBJ2-1|TRBD2|TRBV3-1|.
CASSTGLAGTSIYNEQFF
TGTGCCAGCAGCACGGGACTAGCGGGAACGTCAATCTACAATGAGCAGTTCTTC
>TRBJ2-7|.|TRBV11-1|.
CASSLAGQVYEQYF
TGTGCCAGCAGCTTAGCGGGTCAGGTATACGAGCAGTACTTC
>TRBJ2-4|.|TRBV7-2|.
CASSGRQGMAKNIQYF
TGTGCCAGCAGCGGCCGTCAGGGTATGGCCAAAAACATTCAGTACTTC
>TRBJ1-2|.|TRBV6-5|.
CASSNTGSQFYTF
TGTGCCAGCAGTAACACAGGGTCCCAGTTCTACACCTTC
>TRBJ1-2|.|TRBV29-1|.
CSVAPLLNYGYTF
TGCAGCGTTGCCCCCCTTCTTAACTATGGCTACACCTTC
>TRBJ2-4|TRBD2|TRBV2|.
CASSEWWVTSAKNIQYF
TGTGCCAGCAGTGAATGGTGGGTGACTAGCGCCAAAAACATTCAGTACTTC
>TRBJ1-5|TRBD1|TRBV20-1|.
CSARPGGLFPQHF
TGCAGTGCTAGGCCAGGGGGCTTATTTCCCCAGCATTTT
>TRBJ1-1|.|TRBV5-1|once
CASSYRGSNTEAFF
TGCGCCAGCAGCTACAGAGGCAGTAACACTGAAGCTTTCTTT
>TRBJ2-5|.|TRBV6-4|few
CASSDEPPGRAIETQYF
TGTGCCAGCAGTGACGAACCCCCGGGCAGGGCGATCGAGACCCAGTACTTC
>TRBJ2-7|.|TRBV5-1|.
CASSSPRYEVRSYEQYF
TGCGCCAGCAGCTCCCCGAGATACGAGGTAAGATCCTACGAGCAGTACTTC
>TRBJ1-2|.|TRBV4-3|few
CASSQEHRVSGYTF
TGCGCCAGCAGCCAAGAACACAGGGTTTCTGGCTACACCTTC
>TRBJ2-7|TRBD2|TRBV29-1|few
CSVDTSGSYEQYF
TGCAGCGTTGATACTAGCGGGAGCTACGAGCAGTACTTC
>TRBJ2-3|TRBD2|TRBV28|.
CASSGGGLAGRTQYF
TGTGCCAGCAGTGGAGGGGGACTAGCGGGGAGGACGCAGTATTTT
>TRBJ2-3|.|TRBV9|.
CANSVGTEGDTQYF
TGTGCCAACAGCGTAGGGACGGAGGGAGATACGCAGTATTTT
>TRBJ1-4|TRBD1|TRBV9|once
CASSVANRGNEKLFF
TGTGCCAGCAGCGTAGCTAACAGGGGGAATGAAAAACTGTTTTTT
>TRBJ2-5|TRBD2|TRBV6-5|few
CASSSPGTSVGTQYF
TGTGCCAGCAGTAGCCCCGGGACTAGCGTGGGGACCCAGTACTTC
>TRBJ1-1|.|TRBV7-9|.
CASSFPQGRLNTEAFF
TGTGCCAGCAGCTTCCCCCAGGGGCGATTGAACACTGAAGCTTTCTTT
>TRBJ2-1|TRBD2|TRBV20-1|.
CSGLAGVSYNEQFF
TGCAGCGGACTAGCGGGAGTTTCCTACAATGAGCAGTTCTTC